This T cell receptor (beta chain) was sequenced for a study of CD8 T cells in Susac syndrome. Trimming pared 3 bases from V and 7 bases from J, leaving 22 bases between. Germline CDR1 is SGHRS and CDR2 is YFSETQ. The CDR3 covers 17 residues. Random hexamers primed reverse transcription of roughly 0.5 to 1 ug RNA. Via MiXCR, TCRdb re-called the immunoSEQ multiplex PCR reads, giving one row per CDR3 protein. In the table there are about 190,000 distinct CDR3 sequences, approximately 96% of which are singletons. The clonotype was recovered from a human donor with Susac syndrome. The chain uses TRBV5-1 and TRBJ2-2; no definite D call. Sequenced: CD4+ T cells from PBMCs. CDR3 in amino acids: CASSSLEPGPPGGELFF. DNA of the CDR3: TGCGCCAGCAGCTCCCTGGAGCCGGGTCCTCCGGGCGGGGAGCTGTTTTTT.